The rows below give T cell receptor beta chains drawn from one sample of a study of T cell responses to AZD1222 COVID-19 vaccine. Profiling relied on immunoSEQ multiplex PCR, and the TCRdb table lists in-frame clones only, not all of them. The sample lists about 140,000 clones; 80% to 90% were seen once. Sequencing used peripheral blood, obtained on day 0 of AZD1222 vaccination. All receptors derive from an adult in good health. Each CDR3 is given with its conserved first and last residue. D genes are given only for firm matches. Clone size is given for some rows only: seen once, a few or many times, or a class if the clone is expanded.

>-|large|TRBV5-5|TRBJ1-2
TGTGCCAGCAGCTCAGGGACAACCTATGGCTACACCTTC
CASSSGTTYGYTF
>-|-|TRBV19|TRBJ1-1
TGTGCCAGTAGTAAGGGGCGCGGGGAAAGGAACACTGAAGCTTTCTTT
CASSKGRGERNTEAFF
>-|-|TRBV27|TRBJ2-2
TGTGCCAGCAGTTTATTCGTTCTGGGGGACACCGGGGAGCTGTTTTTT
CASSLFVLGDTGELFF
>-|-|TRBV6-5|TRBJ2-5
TGTGCCAGCAGTGACTCCTCGTGGGAGACCCAGTACTTC
CASSDSSWETQYF
>-|-|TRBV18|TRBJ2-3
TGTGCCAGCTCACCAGGTCCAGATACGCAGTATTTT
CASSPGPDTQYF
>-|-|TRBV6-5|TRBJ1-5
TGTGCCAGCAGAAAGGGGGTGGATCAGCCCCAGCATTTT
CASRKGVDQPQHF
>-|few|TRBV3-1/TRBV3-2|TRBJ2-5
TGTGCCAGCACCCGCAGGGCAGGGTCAGAGACCCAGTACTTC
CASTRRAGSETQYF
>TRBD1|-|TRBV30|TRBJ1-2
TGTGCCTGGAGTCGGGACAGGGGCTGGGGCTATGGCTACACCTTC
CAWSRDRGWGYGYTF
>TRBD2|once|TRBV7-8|TRBJ2-1
TGTGCCAGCAGCCCCGGGGGGGCTAGCGGGGGGGATAGCTCCTACAATGAGCAGTTCTTC
CASSPGGASGGDSSYNEQFF
>TRBD2|once|TRBV6-4|TRBJ2-2
TGTGCCAGCAGTCCCCTAGCGGGAGGGACCGGGGAGCTGTTTTTT
CASSPLAGGTGELFF
>-|-|TRBV27|TRBJ2-7
TGTGCCAGCAGTTTATCGTTCGCACTAGAGGACGAGCAGTACTTC
CASSLSFALEDEQYF
>-|-|TRBV11-2|TRBJ1-2
TGTGCCAGCAGCGAGAGACAGACTACTAACTATGGCTACACCTTC
CASSERQTTNYGYTF
>-|-|TRBV23-1|TRBJ1-5
TGCGCCAGCAGTTCGACCGGACCGGAATTCAATCAGCCCCAGCATTTT
CASSSTGPEFNQPQHF
>TRBD1|-|TRBV18|TRBJ1-3
TGTGCCAGCTCACGAACAGGGGGTTTCTCTGGAAACACCATATATTTT
CASSRTGGFSGNTIYF
>TRBD1|-|TRBV11-2|TRBJ1-2
TGTGCCAGCAGCCCCCCGGACAGGTTATATGGCTACACCTTC
CASSPPDRLYGYTF
>-|-|TRBV4-2|TRBJ1-6
TGTGCCAGCAGCCAAGCCCAGGGGCATTTAGGATCACCCCTCCACTTT
CASSQAQGHLGSPLHF
>-|-|TRBV27|TRBJ1-1
TGTGCCAGCAGTCCCGGGGCGTCCGCTGAAGCTTTCTTT
CASSPGASAEAFF